This record looks at one T cell receptor (beta chain) sequence and its context. Its antigen remains unidentified. No base quality values were provided; no much bigger clone lies one nucleotide off. This entry comes from a study of PD-1 blockade in classical Hodgkin lymphoma (dated by TCRdb to the early 2020s). Context from the whole study: Nivolumab dosing was 3 mg/kg intravenously every 2 weeks, continuing until either disease progression or unacceptable toxicity. The study used CyTOF and TCR beta sequencing to define a peripheral blood immune signature of response to PD-1 blockade in classical Hodgkin lymphoma.

Relative to germline, V is 4 bases shorter and J is 0 bases shorter, with 11 bases between their ends. From the germline V gene, CDR1 is SGHTA and CDR2 is FQGNSA. Reading from cysteine to phenylalanine, the CDR3 counts 15 amino acids. Of all the DNA, just the CDR3 is kept, 45 bases in frame from base 1. The Qiagen DNeasy kit was used to extract genomic DNA both from unsorted PBMCs and from the negatively selected CD4+ and CD8+ fractions. Amplification of TCR beta CDR3 regions was done by immunoSEQ multiplex PCR with primers that anneal to V and J segments. Amplification bias was minimized using a synthetic immune receptor repertoire, and residual bias was removed computationally after sequencing. In the paper's pipeline: Custom Python scripts were used to quantify repertoire diversity as the Shannon entropy index. Unsorted, CD4+ and CD8+ repertoires were analyzed separately, except for combined analyses in which CD4+ and CD8+ sequences were merged in silico. A clone counted as expanded when the clone's frequency after treatment rose at least 2-fold relative to C1D1, and clones undetected at baseline were given a pseudocount of 0.5. Clones with 0 or 1 copy at C1D1 were classified as singleton clones, and clones with 2 or more copies were classified as non-singleton clones. By matching protein sequences in sorted samples from the same patient, clones expanded in unsorted samples were annotated as CD4+, CD8+ or unknown. Diversity changes from C1D1 to C4D1 were tested in paired samples using Wilcoxon tests. Drawn from immuneACCESS, this table holds only the in-frame rearrangements with V and J called that TCRdb kept. Clones are partly lost; checked studies trace under half to an unresolved V gene and leave the rest unexplained. The V and J calls and the clone size are those of that table, but D and trimming were determined from the DNA. This sample holds approximately 28,000 clones; around 80% were observed only once. Roughly 0.57% of the sample goes to the ten largest clones.

On the study overall, not on this receptor specifically: By C4D1, a significant rise was seen in CD4+ TCR diversity but not in CD8+ TCR diversity (p=0.0027 vs p=0.16), and the rise was most apparent among complete responders (p=0.02). Trial patients with a complete response had baseline diversity similar to that of newly diagnosed patients, while partial responders and progressors had significantly lower diversity. Baseline TCR diversity was reported to be lower in newly diagnosed patients than in healthy donors, and even lower in relapsed/refractory patients. Patients starting nivolumab less than 1 year after ASCT had lower diversity and were excluded from later analyses to avoid confounding by immune reconstitution. The study was restricted to a single clinical trial cohort, and the causes of repertoire differences, possibly disease activity or prior therapy, were left undefined.

The label giving this sample's time point can be read as: cycle 4 day 1 (C4D1), after five to seven weeks of nivolumab. Relapse after autologous stem cell transplantation had occurred in all trial patients, and cohorts A, B and C were distinguished by prior brentuximab vedotin exposure. CD4+ T cells were purified from thawed PBMCs by magnetic negative selection with a Miltenyi CD4+ T cell isolation kit. A total of approximately 51 patients with relapsed/refractory classical Hodgkin lymphoma made up the trial cohort, and each patient's best overall response was complete response, partial response or progressive disease. Trial patients were treated with single-agent nivolumab in the multi-cohort phase II CheckMate 205 trial. Best overall response was determined by an independent review committee according to the 2007 International Working Group response criteria. Trial PBMCs were obtained immediately prior to nivolumab initiation (C1D1) and on therapy at cycle 2 day 1 and cycle 4 day 1. Peripheral blood was collected in 8 mL Vacutainer Cell Preparation Tubes, from which PBMCs were isolated by centrifugation and then cryopreserved. Purified CD4+ and CD8+ fractions were prepared only for cases in which an additional PBMC sample was available. Magnetically labelled cells were depleted on LS columns in a quadroMACS separator, and the flow-through was collected as the purified fraction.

Source: CD4+ T cells from blood, taken before the fourth cycle of nivolumab. This clonotype was sampled from a human donor with classical Hodgkin lymphoma. The V and J segments used are TRBV7-2 and TRBJ2-3; the D gene is unclear. The DNA sequence follows: TGTGCCAGCAGCTCCTGGACGGCCAGCACAGATACGCAGTATTTT. This codes for CASSSWTASTDTQYF. Reference TRBV7-2 and TRBJ2-3 genes cover what lies past the CDR3, so the full variable domain is GAGVSQSPSNKVTEKGKDVELRCDPISGHTALYWYRQSLGQGLEFLIYFQGNSAPDKSGLPSDRFSAERTGGSVSTLTIQRTQQEDSAVYLCASSSWTASTDTQYFGPGTRLTVL.